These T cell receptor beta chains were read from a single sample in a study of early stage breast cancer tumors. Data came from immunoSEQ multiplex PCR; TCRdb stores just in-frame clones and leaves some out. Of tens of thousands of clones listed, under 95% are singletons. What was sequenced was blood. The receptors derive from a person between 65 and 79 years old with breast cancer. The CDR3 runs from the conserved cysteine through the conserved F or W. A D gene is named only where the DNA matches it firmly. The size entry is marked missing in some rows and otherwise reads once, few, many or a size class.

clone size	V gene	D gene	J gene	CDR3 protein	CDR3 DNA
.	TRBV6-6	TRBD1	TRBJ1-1	CASSYRTGVMATEAFF	TGTGCCAGCAGTTATAGGACAGGGGTGATGGCCACTGAAGCTTTCTTT
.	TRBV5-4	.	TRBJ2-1	CASSIPTGRNNEQFF	TGTGCCAGCAGCATACCGACGGGGAGAAACAATGAGCAGTTCTTC
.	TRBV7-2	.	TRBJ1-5	CASSLKVQVQPQHF	TGTGCCAGCAGCTTAAAGGTCCAGGTTCAGCCCCAGCATTTT
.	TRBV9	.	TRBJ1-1	CASSVGGDTEAFF	TGTGCCAGCAGCGTAGGGGGGGACACTGAAGCTTTCTTT
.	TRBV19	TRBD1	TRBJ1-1	CASSIKGTAEAFF	TGTGCCAGTAGTATAAAGGGGACAGCTGAAGCTTTCTTT
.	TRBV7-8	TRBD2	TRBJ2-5	CASSLYRSSGGQETQYF	TGTGCCAGCAGCTTATATCGGTCTAGCGGGGGACAAGAGACCCAGTACTTC
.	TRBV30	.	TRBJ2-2	CAWNKVAGELFF	TGTGCCTGGAATAAAGTAGCCGGGGAGCTGTTTTTT
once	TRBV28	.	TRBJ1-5	CASNWGDQPQHF	TGTGCCAGCAACTGGGGGGATCAGCCCCAGCATTTT
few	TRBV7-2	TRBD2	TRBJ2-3	CASSLGGTSGADTQYF	TGTGCCAGCAGCTTAGGCGGGACTAGCGGTGCAGATACGCAGTATTTT
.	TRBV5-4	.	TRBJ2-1	CASSAAVVKRSEQFF	TGTGCCAGCAGCGCGGCGGTGGTTAAGCGGAGTGAGCAGTTCTTC
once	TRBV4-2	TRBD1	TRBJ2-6	CASSPQAEGQGGSGANVLTF	TGTGCCAGCAGCCCCCAAGCGGAGGGACAGGGGGGCTCTGGGGCCAACGTCCTGACTTTC
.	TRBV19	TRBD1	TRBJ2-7	CASSTKQGASNEQYF	TGTGCCAGTAGTACCAAACAGGGGGCTTCGAACGAGCAGTACTTC
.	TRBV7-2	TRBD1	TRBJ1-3	CASSSGTGGNTIYF	TGTGCCAGCAGCTCCGGGACAGGGGGAAACACCATATATTTT
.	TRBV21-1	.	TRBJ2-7	CASSKAEPGLAAYEQYF	TGTGCCAGCAGCAAAGCCGAACCGGGACTAGCGGCCTACGAGCAGTACTTC
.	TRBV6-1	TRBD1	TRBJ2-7	CASSSGQGYSYEQYF	TGTGCCAGCAGCTCGGGACAGGGGTACTCCTACGAGCAGTACTTC
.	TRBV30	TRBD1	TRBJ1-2	CAWSEDRIGGYTF	TGTGCCTGGAGTGAGGACAGGATAGGAGGCTACACCTTC
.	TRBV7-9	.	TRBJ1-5	CASSPDGGGNQPQHF	TGTGCCAGCAGCCCGGATGGCGGGGGCAATCAGCCCCAGCATTTT
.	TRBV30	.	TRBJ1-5	CAWSVLGGQPQHF	TGTGCCTGGAGTGTACTCGGTGGTCAGCCCCAGCATTTT
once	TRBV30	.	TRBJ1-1	CAWATGTRSEAFF	TGTGCCTGGGCTACCGGGACAAGAAGTGAAGCTTTCTTT
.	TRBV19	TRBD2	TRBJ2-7	CASSSGTSGTISYEQYF	TGTGCCAGTAGTTCCGGGACTAGCGGGACCATCTCCTACGAGCAGTACTTC
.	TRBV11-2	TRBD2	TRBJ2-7	CASSASGTYEQYF	TGTGCCAGCAGCGCTAGCGGGACGTACGAGCAGTACTTC
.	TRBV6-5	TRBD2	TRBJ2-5	CASSYSGTSWETQYF	TGTGCCAGCAGTTACTCGGGGACTAGCTGGGAGACCCAGTACTTC
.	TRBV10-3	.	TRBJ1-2	CAISIESTYGYTF	TGTGCCATCAGTATTGAATCAACTTATGGCTACACCTTC
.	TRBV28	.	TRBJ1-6	CASSYRVHSYNSPLHF	TGTGCCAGCAGTTACAGGGTTCACTCCTATAATTCACCCCTCCACTTT
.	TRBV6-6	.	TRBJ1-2	CASSGQNPTF	TGTGCCAGCAGTGGACAGAATCCGACCTTC
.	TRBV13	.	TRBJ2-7	CASSSGNYEQYF	TGTGCCAGCAGCTCCGGGAACTACGAGCAGTACTTC
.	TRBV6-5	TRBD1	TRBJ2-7	CASSYSGQGAAYEQYF	TGTGCCAGCAGTTACTCAGGACAGGGGGCTGCCTACGAGCAGTACTTC
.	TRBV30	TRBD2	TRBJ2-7	CAWSRGLAGGRGEQYF	TGTGCCTGGAGTCGCGGACTAGCGGGGGGGCGAGGCGAGCAGTACTTC
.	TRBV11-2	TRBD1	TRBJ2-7	CASSFIVGQGAYEQYF	TGTGCCAGCAGCTTTATAGTGGGACAGGGGGCTTACGAGCAGTACTTC
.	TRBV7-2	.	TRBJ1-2	CASSLDPGAVYGYTF	TGTGCCAGCAGCTTAGATCCTGGGGCAGTCTATGGCTACACCTTC
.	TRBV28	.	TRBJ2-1	CASPPPNGILNNEQFF	TGTGCCAGTCCTCCCCCCAACGGGATACTAAACAATGAGCAGTTCTTC
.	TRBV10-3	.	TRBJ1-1	CATSGTQNTEAFF	TGTGCCACCTCCGGGACACAGAACACTGAAGCTTTCTTT
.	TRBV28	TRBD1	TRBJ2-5	CASIPPGTGEETQYF	TGTGCCAGCATCCCACCCGGGACAGGGGAAGAGACCCAGTACTTC
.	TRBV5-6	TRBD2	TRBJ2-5	CASSPGLATETQYF	TGTGCCAGCAGCCCGGGACTAGCGACGGAGACCCAGTACTTC
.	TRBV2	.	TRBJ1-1	CASSEAGRGLGTFF	TGTGCCAGCAGTGAAGCGGGGAGGGGGTTGGGTACTTTCTTT
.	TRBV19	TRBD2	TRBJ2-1	CASSILLAGVNEQFF	TGTGCCAGTAGTATATTACTAGCGGGGGTCAATGAGCAGTTCTTC
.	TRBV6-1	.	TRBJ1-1	CASSERVNTEAFF	TGTGCCAGCAGTGAACGAGTGAACACTGAAGCTTTCTTT
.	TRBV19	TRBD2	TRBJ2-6	CASSASGSGGANVLTF	TGTGCCAGTAGTGCTAGCGGGAGCGGTGGGGCCAACGTCCTGACTTTC
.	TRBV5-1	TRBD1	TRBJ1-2	CASSAGQGNFNYGYTF	TGCGCCAGCAGCGCTGGACAGGGGAATTTCAACTATGGCTACACCTTC
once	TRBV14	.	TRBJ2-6	CASSPTGEGNVLTF	TGTGCCAGCAGCCCGACAGGGGAGGGCAACGTCCTGACTTTC
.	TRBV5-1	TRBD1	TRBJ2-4	CASSMGQENIQYF	TGCGCCAGCAGCATGGGACAGGAAAACATTCAGTACTTC
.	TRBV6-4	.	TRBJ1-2	CASSADGTSYGYTF	TGTGCCAGCAGCGCGGACGGAACTAGCTATGGCTACACCTTC
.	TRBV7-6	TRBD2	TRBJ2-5	CASSLVAGDDQETQYF	TGTGCCAGCAGCTTAGTAGCGGGAGATGATCAAGAGACCCAGTACTTC
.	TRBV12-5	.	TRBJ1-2	CASGLFVSRDYYGYTF	TGTGCTAGTGGTTTGTTCGTATCCAGGGACTACTATGGCTACACCTTC
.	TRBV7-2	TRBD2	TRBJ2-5	CASSLGLAGGETQYF	TGTGCCAGCAGCTTAGGACTAGCGGGGGGTGAGACCCAGTACTTC
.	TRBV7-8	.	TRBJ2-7	CASSLRDSGVYEQYF	TGTGCCAGCAGCCTAAGGGACTCTGGGGTGTACGAGCAGTACTTC
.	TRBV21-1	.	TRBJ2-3	CASSKAQGRGDPDTQYF	TGTGCCAGCAGCAAAGCGCAGGGCAGGGGGGATCCAGATACGCAGTATTTT